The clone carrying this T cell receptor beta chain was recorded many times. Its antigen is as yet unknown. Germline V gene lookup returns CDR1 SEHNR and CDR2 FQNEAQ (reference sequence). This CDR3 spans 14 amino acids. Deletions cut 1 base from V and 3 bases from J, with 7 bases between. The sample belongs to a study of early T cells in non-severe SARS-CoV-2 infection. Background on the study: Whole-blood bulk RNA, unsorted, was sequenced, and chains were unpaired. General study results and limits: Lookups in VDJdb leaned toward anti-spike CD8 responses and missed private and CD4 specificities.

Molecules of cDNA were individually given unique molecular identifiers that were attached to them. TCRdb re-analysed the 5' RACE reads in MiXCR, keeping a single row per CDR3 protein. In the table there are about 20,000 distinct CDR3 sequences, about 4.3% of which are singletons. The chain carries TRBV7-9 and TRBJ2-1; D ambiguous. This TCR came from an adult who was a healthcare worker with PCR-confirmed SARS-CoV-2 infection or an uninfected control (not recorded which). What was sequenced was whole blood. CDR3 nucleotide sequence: TGTGCCAGCAGCTTAGGATCAGACTACAATGAGCAGTTCTTC. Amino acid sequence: CASSLGSDYNEQFF.